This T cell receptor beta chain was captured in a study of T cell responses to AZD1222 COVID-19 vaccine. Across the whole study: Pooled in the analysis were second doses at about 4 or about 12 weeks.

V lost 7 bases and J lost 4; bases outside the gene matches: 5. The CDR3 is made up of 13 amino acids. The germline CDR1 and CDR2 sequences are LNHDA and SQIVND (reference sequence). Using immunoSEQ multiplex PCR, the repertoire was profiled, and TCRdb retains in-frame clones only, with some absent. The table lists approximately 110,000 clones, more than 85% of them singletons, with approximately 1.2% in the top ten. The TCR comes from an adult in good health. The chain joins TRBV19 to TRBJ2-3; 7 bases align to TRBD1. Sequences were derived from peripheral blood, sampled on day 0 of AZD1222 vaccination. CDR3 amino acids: CASKEGAADTQYF. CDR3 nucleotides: TGTGCCAGTAAAGAGGGGGCCGCAGATACGCAGTATTTT.